The 23 T cell receptor beta chains below were found in one sample sequenced in a study of breast tumors, draining lymph nodes, adjacent tissues. TCRdb re-analysed the multiplex PCR reads in MiXCR, keeping a single row per CDR3 protein. The sample has about 220,000 distinct CDR3 sequences, approximately 36% seen once. Breast cancer patients provided tissue from their axillary draining lymph nodes. The specimen sequenced was axillary lymph node tissue. These receptors all come from a female donor with breast cancer. Some clones in this sample may be carry-over from other donors' samples.

The chain has TRBV27 and TRBJ2-1; perhaps TRBD2 as D (7 bases). The CDR3 has 13 residues. Germline CDR1 is MNHEY and CDR2 is SMNVEV (reference sequence). Trimming took off 2 bases at V and 8 bases at J, with 10 bases between the two ends. The CDR3 nucleotides are TGTGCCAGCAGTTTAGGGGGGGCCTATGAGCAGTTCTTC. Residues: CASSLGGAYEQFF.

The V call is TRBV7-8, the J call TRBJ1-6; no clear D. Germline-derived CDR1 and CDR2 are SGHVS and FQNEAQ. Trimming left V 7 bases short and J 10 bases short, with 20 bases between. This CDR3 spans 15 amino acids. The CDR3 protein is CASTQSTGEGSPLHF. DNA of the CDR3: TGTGCCAGCACCCAGTCGACCGGGGAGGGCTCACCCCTCCACTTT.

Concerning this clonotype itself: This could be a read error, since a much larger clone is one nucleotide away. The J gene is TRBJ2-3, the V gene TRBV19; D may be TRBD2 (5 bases). The CDR3 totals 11 residues. Trimming stripped 6 bases from V and 8 bases from J, with 9 bases between. Germline-derived CDR1 and CDR2 are LNHDA and SQIVND (reference sequence). The CDR3 sequence is CASRTEGTQYF. The DNA for the CDR3 is TGTGCCAGTAGGACCGAGGGTACGCAGTATTTT.

V gene TRBV7-2 combines with J gene TRBJ2-6; possibly TRBD1 for D (6 bases). V lost 5 bases to trimming and J lost 4 bases, with 12 bases between them. This CDR3 is built from 15 residues. In germline, CDR1 is SGHTA, CDR2 FQGNSA. CDR3 loop: CASSRRGTGANVLTF. In DNA, the CDR3 is TGTGCCAGCAGCCGCAGAGGGACAGGGGCCAACGTCCTGACTTTC. Using reference TRBV7-2 and TRBJ2-6 for the parts outside the CDR3, the full variable domain is GAGVSQSPSNKVTEKGKDVELRCDPISGHTALYWYRQSLGQGLEFLIYFQGNSAPDKSGLPSDRFSAERTGGSVSTLTIQRTQQEDSAVYLCASSRRGTGANVLTFGAGSRLTVL.

V gene TRBV20-1 combines with J gene TRBJ1-6; D ambiguous. CDR1 and CDR2 from the germline V gene are DFQATT and SNEGSKA (reference sequence). This CDR3 region has 13 residues. V was shortened by 3 bases and J by 10 bases, with 13 bases between the two germline ends. The CDR3 nucleotides are TGCAGTGCTAGTGGAGGGAAGGAATCACCCCTCCACTTT. Its translation is CSASGGKESPLHF.

This clonotype was detected many times. V usage is TRBV20-1 and J usage is TRBJ2-7; D perhaps matches TRBD2 (6 bases). This CDR3 has 15 amino acids. V was trimmed by 3 bases and J by 2 bases, leaving 17 bases between them. Germline V gene sequence: CDR1 DFQATT, CDR2 SNEGSKA (reference sequence). Here the CDR3 DNA reads TGCAGTGCTAGGAAGGGAGGTGGACCCCCCTACGAGCAGTACTTC. This translates into CSARKGGGPPYEQYF.

As for this clonotype: A clone one base away is much larger, so this may be a read error. The CDR3 ends on some other residue instead of the conserved phenylalanine or tryptophan, so this is likely a read error. J is TRBJ2-1 and V is TRBV5-1, with D possibly being TRBD2 (5 bases). The CDR3 is 12 amino acids. V gave up 0 bases and J gave up 7 bases, with 5 bases separating them. Germline-derived CDR1 and CDR2 are SGHRS and YFSETQ. CDR3 protein: CASSLGLNEQFS. CDR3 coding DNA: TGCGCCAGCAGCTTGGGACTAAATGAGCAGTTCTCC.

This clonotype came up many times. V is TRBV6-5 and J is TRBJ2-2; D is ambiguous. The CDR3 contains 12 residues. Between the trimmed V and J ends, which lost 8 bases and 2 bases, there was a span of 6 bases. Per the germline V gene, CDR1 is MNHEY and CDR2 is SVGAGI. The CDR3 bases are TGTGCCAGCGTGACTAACACCGGGGAGCTGTTTTTT. This sequence encodes CASVTNTGELFF.

This clonotype showed up many times. This chain connects TRBV7-2 to TRBJ1-2, with D possibly TRBD1 on 6 matching bases. With 0 bases removed from V and 8 bases from J, the gap between germline ends came to 16 bases. The germline CDR1 and CDR2 sequences are SGHTA and FQGNSA. The CDR3 covers 15 residues. The CDR3, as DNA: TGTGCCAGCAGCTTAGCGCTCCCGGGGGCGGGCGGCTACACCTTC. This translates into CASSLALPGAGGYTF.

Of note for this clonotype: One base away lies a much larger clone, so this may be a sequencing read error. The rearrangement links TRBV5-6 to TRBJ2-7, with D possibly TRBD2 on 6 matching bases. Germline lookup yields CDR1 SGHDT and CDR2 YYEEEE. The CDR3 totals 15 residues. The V gene lost 4 bases and the J gene lost 6 bases, with 20 bases spanning the gap. This chain's CDR3 is CASSTRDSFGVEQYF. In DNA form, the CDR3 reads TGTGCCAGCAGCACCAGGGACTCGTTCGGGGTCGAGCAGTACTTC.

This clonotype was observed many times. V and J are TRBV7-2 and TRBJ2-7, with TRBD2 matching 12 bases. Germline V CDR1 and CDR2: SGHTA, FQGNSA. V dropped 0 bases and J dropped 2; count of bases not matched to a gene: 5. This CDR3 contains 17 residues. As DNA, the CDR3 is TGTGCCAGCAGCTTAGCTCTAGCGGGAGGGCGCCCCTACGAGCAGTACTTC. Protein sequence: CASSLALAGGRPYEQYF.

This clonotype was seen many times. CDR3 DNA: TGTGCCAGCAGCTTAACTGTCCCTAGCGGGAGGACGAACACCGGGGAGCTGTTTTTT. This translates into CASSLTVPSGRTNTGELFF. V and J are TRBV7-2 and TRBJ2-2; TRBD2 aligns across 11 bases. Germline trimming cut 2 bases from V and 0 bases from J; bases unmatched to any gene: 8. Germline V lookup: CDR1 SGHTA, CDR2 FQGNSA. The CDR3 runs to 19 residues.

As concerns this clonotype: No DNA is shown, since the ends of the CDR3 on it are uncertain; the CDR3 is the one TCRdb lists. This chain joins TRBV7-2 and TRBJ2-5; the DNA was not compared with TRBD1, the D call given in the table. The CDR3 spans 23 residues, counting both ends. Per the germline V gene, CDR1 is SGHTA and CDR2 is FQGNSA. The CDR3 is CASSASTGVANEKLFFGSGTQYF.

The sample holds a few counts of this clonotype. J is TRBJ1-6 and V is TRBV2; 9 bases match TRBD1. Germline CDR1 SNHLY, CDR2 FYNNEI. The CDR3 runs 13 residues. V shed 10 bases, J shed 9 bases, and the junction held 7 bases outside the gene matches. The CDR3 DNA follows: TGTGCCACCGACGGGACAGGGAGTTCACCCCTCCACTTT. It specifies CATDGTGSSPLHF.

This clonotype was seen repeatedly, ten times or more. The chain employs TRBV7-2 and TRBJ2-3; no clear D. The germline V and J ends were trimmed by 1 base and 6 bases, with 14 bases remaining between them. Germline assignment: CDR1 SGHTA and CDR2 FQGNSA. The CDR3 totals 15 residues. DNA of the CDR3: TGTGCCAGCAGCTTAGGTGCAGCTTTTCTGGATACGCAGTATTTT. It codes for CASSLGAAFLDTQYF.

As concerns this clonotype: One end of the junction does not line up with germline, which may come from a read error. V and J are TRBV20-1 and TRBJ1-1; weak D call: TRBD1 (6 bases). CDR1 is DFQATT and CDR2 is SNEGSKA in the germline V gene (reference sequence). This CDR3 contains 13 residues. The CDR3 DNA follows: TGCAGTGCTACTACAGGGAGGGACACTGAAGCTCTCTTT. It encodes CSATTGRDTEALF.

The rearrangement links TRBV27 to TRBJ2-7; a possible D gene is TRBD2 (5 bases). Germline assignment: CDR1 MNHEY and CDR2 SMNVEV (reference sequence). Trimming cost V 8 bases and J 0 bases, with 17 bases left between them. The CDR3 contains 15 residues. In DNA, the CDR3 is TGTGCCAGCGCTCCCAGGAGCGGATTCTCCTACGAGCAGTACTTC. It specifies CASAPRSGFSYEQYF.

Comment on this clonotype: A much larger clone lies a single base off, so this may be a read error. The CDR3 DNA is TGCAGTGCGTGGACAGAGGATGGGCGCTCCACCTTC. This encodes CSAWTEDGRSTF. The chain carries TRBV20-1 and TRBJ1-2, with D possibly matching TRBD1 (6 bases). Germline loops: CDR1 DFQATT, CDR2 SNEGSKA (reference sequence). Trimming took 6 bases from V and 13 from J, leaving 21 bases between them. This CDR3 has 12 amino acids.

This clonotype was picked up many times. The chain has TRBV15 and TRBJ2-7; D remains ambiguous. V lost 3 bases, J lost 6 bases, and 12 bases lay in between. This CDR3 spans 13 amino acids. CDR1 and CDR2 (germline): LNHNV, YYDKDF (reference sequence). The CDR3 nucleotides are TGTGCCACCAGCAGCCCGACGGCCTCCGAGCAGTACTTC. Residues: CATSSPTASEQYF.

About this clonotype: This sequence may be a read error, since a much larger clone differs from it by one base. The gene calls are TRBV5-4 and TRBJ1-2; 8 bases are a match to TRBD1. Germline CDR1 SGHNT, CDR2 YYREEE (reference sequence). Losses at the gene ends were 3 bases for V and 6 bases for J; bases not matched to a gene: 10. This CDR3 is 15 amino acids long. CDR3 sequence: CASSSFGQGLNGYTF. The CDR3 DNA reads as TGTGCCAGCAGCTCCTTCGGACAGGGCCTGAATGGCTACACCTTC.

About this clonotype: This may be a read error, as it is one base from a much larger clone. The J gene is TRBJ2-5, the V gene TRBV4-2; TRBD1 matches at 7 bases. The CDR3 length is 14 residues. Germline assignment: CDR1 LGHNA and CDR2 YNFKEQ. With V trimmed by 5 bases and J by 4 bases, 7 bases remained unmatched. The DNA of the CDR3 is TGTGCCAGCAGCACCCGGGCAGGGGGAGAGACCCAGTACTTC. Its translation is CASSTRAGGETQYF.

This clonotype was counted at least ten times. CDR3 coding DNA: TGTGCCAGCACTTTGGGAGGGGGCGCCCCGGGTAGACCCCTCCACTTT. This codes for CASTLGGGAPGRPLHF. This rearrangement joins TRBV7-9 to TRBJ1-6; TRBD1 aligns across 7 bases. V shed 7 bases and J 12 bases; nucleotides not matched to a gene: 18. Germline V gene lookup returns CDR1 SEHNR and CDR2 FQNEAQ (reference sequence). The CDR3 length is 16 residues.

This clonotype came up many times. This chain uses TRBV4-1 with TRBJ2-3; D is possibly TRBD2 (6 bases). Per germline, CDR1 MGHRA and CDR2 YSYEKL. The CDR3 loop spans 16 amino acids. V was pared by 0 bases and J by 8 bases, with 18 bases between. CDR3 loop: CASSQEQTKRVGTQYF. CDR3 nucleotides: TGCGCCAGCAGCCAAGAGCAGACCAAGCGGGTCGGTACGCAGTATTTT.